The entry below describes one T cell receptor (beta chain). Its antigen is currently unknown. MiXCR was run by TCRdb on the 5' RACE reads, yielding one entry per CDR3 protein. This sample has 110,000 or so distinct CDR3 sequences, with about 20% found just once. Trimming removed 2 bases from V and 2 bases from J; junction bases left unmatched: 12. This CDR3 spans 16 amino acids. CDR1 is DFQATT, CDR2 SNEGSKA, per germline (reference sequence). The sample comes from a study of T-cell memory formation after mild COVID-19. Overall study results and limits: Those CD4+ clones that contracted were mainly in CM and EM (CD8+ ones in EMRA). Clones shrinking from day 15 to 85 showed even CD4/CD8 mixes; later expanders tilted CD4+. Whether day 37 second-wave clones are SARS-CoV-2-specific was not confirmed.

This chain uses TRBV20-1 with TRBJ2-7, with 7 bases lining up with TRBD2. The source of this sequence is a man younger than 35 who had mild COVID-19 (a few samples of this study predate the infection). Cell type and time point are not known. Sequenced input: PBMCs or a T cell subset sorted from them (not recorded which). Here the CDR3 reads CSARPLALATPYEQYF. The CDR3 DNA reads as TGCAGTGCTAGACCTCTTGCACTAGCGACACCCTACGAGCAGTACTTC.